This T cell receptor (beta chain) stems from a study of control samples from healthy donors and cancer patients. CDR3 size: 14 residues. Looked up from germline, CDR1 is SGHTA and CDR2 is FQGNSA. Deletions cut 5 bases from V and 6 bases from J, with 11 bases between. Data came from immunoSEQ multiplex PCR; TCRdb stores just in-frame clones and leaves some out. The table lists 110,000 or so clones, more than 80% of them singletons. The sequenced sample consisted of blood. The source of this sequence is a man between 45 and 60 years old in good health. The V call is TRBV7-2, the J call TRBJ1-6, with D possibly matching TRBD1 (5 bases). The chain's CDR3 is CASSLRGLNSPLHF. The CDR3 nucleotides read TGTGCCAGCAGCCTCCGGGGCCTTAATTCACCCCTCCACTTT.